This T cell receptor beta chain was sequenced for a study of cytomegalovirus exposure and HLA in healthy donors. Notes on the study in general: Indistinguishable V segments such as TRBV6-2 and TRBV6-3 were excluded. Rates of TCR association differed by HLA locus in a later analysis, with DRB1 highest and HLA-C lowest. Equally common other TCR beta chains were less clonally expanded than HLA-associated ones, a later analysis found. Association of a missense DCLRE1C variant with TCR beta V- and J-gene trimming was reported in a later analysis.

Germline V CDR1 and CDR2: MDHEN, SYDVKM. The CDR3 totals 14 residues. V lost 3 bases and J lost 4; bases outside the gene matches: 6. 60 Vbeta and 13 Jbeta primers were used in PCR. The repertoire was sequenced with immunoSEQ multiplex PCR; TCRdb's copy has only in-frame clones and lacks some. The sample lists 150,000 or so clones; over 60% were seen once. Notes on this clone: Its antigen is undetermined.

The V and J genes are TRBV28 and TRBJ2-7; TRBD2 agrees at 7 bases. Material for sequencing was PBMCs. This receptor was obtained from a man aged 35 to 55 in good health and CMV-seropositive. The chain's CDR3 is CASSLGLPPYEQYF. Written as DNA, the CDR3 is TGTGCCAGCAGTTTGGGACTACCACCATACGAGCAGTACTTC.